Below, 30 T cell receptor beta chains from the same sample are listed, as sequenced in a study of blood T cells in healthy people across ages. A J-beta primer mix and a sample-barcoded 5' primer were used in a second PCR of roughly 6 to 11 cycles. TCRdb processed the 5' RACE reads anew with MiXCR; each CDR3 protein has one entry. The profile shows more than 900,000 distinct CDR3 sequences, about 27% of them singletons. The sample was also reused in another study, on T cells of mothers and their children.

The sequencing input was blood. Every receptor here comes from a woman aged 40 to 50 in good health.

The sample holds a few counts of this clonotype. The chain uses TRBV2 and TRBJ1-5, with TRBD1 matching over 8 bases. Germline V gene lookup returns CDR1 SNHLY and CDR2 FYNNEI. Germline trimming cut 6 bases from V and 6 bases from J; bases unmatched to any gene: 7. CDR3 size: 14 residues. The CDR3 nucleotides are TGTGCCAGCAGCGAACAGGGGGTGGGTCAGCCCCAGCATTTT. Protein: CASSEQGVGQPQHF.

The chain links TRBV6-5 to TRBJ2-7; 7 bases map to TRBD1. This CDR3 has 14 residues. V lost 5 bases and J lost 0; bases outside the gene matches: 4. The germline V gene encodes CDR1 MNHEY and CDR2 SVGAGI. CDR3 in amino acids: CASSKQGSSYEQYF. CDR3 in DNA: TGTGCCAGCAGTAAACAGGGGTCCTCCTACGAGCAGTACTTC.

This clonotype was seen repeatedly, ten times or more. The chain recombines TRBV28 with TRBJ1-2, with D possibly matching TRBD1 (6 bases). V was cut by 2 bases and J by 1 base, with 17 bases left in between. The germline CDR1 and CDR2 sequences are MDHEN and SYDVKM. This CDR3 has 17 residues. The CDR3 nucleotides are TGTGCCAGCAGTTTAGGAGGAGGGGACAATTATAACTATGGCTACACCTTC. It translates to CASSLGGGDNYNYGYTF.

This clonotype occurred many times. J is TRBJ2-7 and V is TRBV27, with D possibly being TRBD1 or TRBD2 (5 bases each). The V gene's germline CDR1 is MNHEY and CDR2 SMNVEV (reference sequence). V was clipped by 7 bases and J by 6 bases, with 22 bases between them. The CDR3 runs 15 residues. This CDR3 reads CASTLLGTSRSEQYF. CDR3 in DNA: TGTGCCAGCACTCTCCTTGGGACGAGTAGGTCCGAGCAGTACTTC.

This clonotype was seen more than once but under ten times. The chain has TRBV18 and TRBJ2-1, with a weak D call TRBD1 (5 bases). V lost 5 bases and J lost 13, with 18 bases in between. The CDR3 is 13 amino acids. Germline loops: CDR1 KGHSH, CDR2 LQKENI. The CDR3 reads CASSNPDSFGQFF. CDR3 nucleotides: TGTGCCAGCTCAAACCCAGACAGTTTTGGTCAGTTCTTC.

The chain is built from TRBV7-9 and TRBJ2-1; unclear D gene. Trimming took 5 bases from V and 10 from J, leaving 15 bases between them. This CDR3 is 13 amino acids long. Germline values: CDR1 SEHNR, CDR2 FQNEAQ (reference sequence). The CDR3 DNA sequence: TGTGCCAGCAGCCCCGTTTTGAAGTGGGAGCAGTTCTTC. Translation gives CASSPVLKWEQFF.

Notes on this clonotype: A much larger clonotype is one base distant, so this may be a read error. This sequence joins TRBV15 and TRBJ2-1, with 9 bases fitting TRBD2. The germline V gene encodes CDR1 LNHNV and CDR2 YYDKDF (reference sequence). The CDR3 is 13 residues long. The chain's CDR3 is CTTSIIAGEGQFF. DNA of the CDR3: TGTACCACCAGCATAATAGCGGGAGAAGGGCAGTTCTTC.

The table lists this clonotype with many counts. The CDR3 sequence is CSARDHSGDGGEQYF. The DNA for the CDR3 is TGCAGTGCTAGAGATCATTCCGGGGATGGCGGCGAGCAGTACTTC. The chain recombines TRBV20-1 with TRBJ2-7; possible D gene TRBD2, 5 bases. CDR3 size: 15 residues. Trimming stripped 0 bases from V and 6 bases from J, with 18 bases between. Germline CDR1 and CDR2: DFQATT and SNEGSKA (reference sequence).

This chain uses TRBV7-2 with TRBJ1-4; possibly TRBD1 for D (6 bases). Germline assignment: CDR1 SGHTA and CDR2 FQGNSA. The CDR3 runs to 15 residues. Deletions cut 5 bases from V and 4 bases from J, with 14 bases between. The CDR3 coding sequence is TGTGCCAGCAGCCCCGTCAGGGGCCTTAATGAAAAACTGTTTTTT. Amino acids: CASSPVRGLNEKLFF.

This clonotype was detected a few times. The V call is TRBV11-2, the J call TRBJ2-3, with 10 bases matching TRBD2. CDR3 size: 18 residues. Looked up from germline, CDR1 is SGHAT and CDR2 is FQNNGV. After removal of 3 bases from V and 3 bases from J, the junction contained 12 bases not matched to a gene. The CDR3, as DNA: TGTGCCAGCAGCTTGGGCCTAGCGGGGGCTCTCGTGACAGATACGCAGTATTTT. Translated, it gives CASSLGLAGALVTDTQYF.

J is TRBJ2-1 and V is TRBV19; D uncertain. This CDR3 has 14 residues. Germline values: CDR1 LNHDA, CDR2 SQIVND (reference sequence). V was pared by 6 bases and J by 10 bases, with 19 bases between. DNA for the CDR3: TGTGCCAGTAGAGACGTTCGATCTTCCTACGAGCAGTTCTTC. Amino acid sequence: CASRDVRSSYEQFF.

The chain is built from TRBV4-1 and TRBJ2-3; D unresolved. Germline V gene lookup returns CDR1 MGHRA and CDR2 YSYEKL. Trimming pared 0 bases from V and 2 bases from J, leaving 6 bases between. CDR3 length: 14 residues. The CDR3 is CASSQDSLTDTQYF. The CDR3 region has the DNA TGCGCCAGCAGCCAAGACAGCCTCACAGATACGCAGTATTTT.

There are many counts of this clonotype. This sequence joins TRBV7-2 and TRBJ2-7, with TRBD1 identical over 7 bases. V was pared by 4 bases and J by 3 bases, with 3 bases of the junction left unmatched. Germline V gene sequence: CDR1 SGHTA, CDR2 FQGNSA. This CDR3 comprises 13 residues. CDR3 amino acids: CASSSGQNYEQYF. CDR3 nucleotides: TGTGCCAGCAGCTCGGGACAGAACTACGAGCAGTACTTC.

The genes are TRBV5-1 and TRBJ1-1; 7 bases agree with TRBD1. Germline V gives CDR1 SGHRS, CDR2 YFSETQ. The CDR3 runs to 13 residues. This CDR3 reads CASKAQGGTEAFF. DNA for the CDR3: TGCGCGTCGAAGGCCCAGGGGGGAACTGAAGCTTTCTTT.

This chain uses TRBV7-3 with TRBJ1-5, with D hard to call. Germline CDR1 SGHTA, CDR2 FQGTGA. This CDR3 is built from 13 residues. The germline V and J ends were trimmed by 5 bases and 5 bases, with 10 bases remaining between them. CDR3: CASSEGSHQPQHF. CDR3 bases: TGTGCCAGCAGCGAAGGTTCCCATCAGCCCCAGCATTTT.

The table lists this clonotype with many counts. The chain joins TRBV7-3 to TRBJ2-4; D possibly corresponds to TRBD2 (5 bases). V lost 5 bases and J lost 7, with 12 bases in between. The germline V gene has CDR1 SGHTA and CDR2 FQGTGA. The CDR3 runs to 13 residues. The CDR3 sequence is CASSPGVPNIQYF. CDR3 nucleotide sequence: TGTGCCAGCAGCCCCGGGGTTCCGAACATTCAGTACTTC.

V gene TRBV20-1 combines with J gene TRBJ2-5; 8 bases agree with TRBD2. In germline, CDR1 is DFQATT, CDR2 SNEGSKA (reference sequence). With 0 bases clipped from V and 7 bases from J, the junction kept 1 base outside the gene matches. The CDR3 runs 12 residues. The CDR3 nucleotides are TGCAGTGCTAGAGACGGGGGGGCGACCCAGTACTTC. Protein: CSARDGGATQYF.

This clonotype was counted between two and nine times. This chain links TRBV7-2 with TRBJ1-4, with a tentative D call TRBD1 (6 bases). Germline CDR1 reads SGHTA; CDR2 reads FQGNSA. Trimming shortened V by 5 bases and J by 8 bases, and 15 bases separated the two germline ends. The CDR3 is made up of 14 amino acids. The CDR3 DNA reads as TGTGCCAGCAGCCCCACAGGGCGTCGGGAAAAACTGTTTTTT. Its translation: CASSPTGRREKLFF.

This rearrangement joins TRBV14 to TRBJ1-2; the D gene is possibly TRBD1 (6 bases). This CDR3 has 16 amino acids. The germline V gene has CDR1 SGHDN and CDR2 FVKESK. V dropped 0 bases and J dropped 4 bases, with 15 bases sitting between them. CDR3 protein: CASSQDVPGASYGYTF. CDR3 DNA: TGTGCCAGCAGCCAAGATGTTCCGGGGGCGAGCTATGGCTACACCTTC.

The chain is built from TRBV6-1 and TRBJ1-3; D remains unclear. Trimming cost V 2 bases and J 0 bases, with 11 bases left between them. The germline V gene encodes CDR1 MNHNS and CDR2 SASEGT. The CDR3 spans 16 residues. CDR3 region: CASSEMIGISGNTIYF. CDR3 nucleotides: TGTGCCAGCAGTGAAATGATAGGCATCTCTGGAAACACCATATATTTT.

This clonotype has at least ten counts. The rearrangement joins TRBV10-2 to TRBJ2-1; 12 nucleotides line up with TRBD1. The CDR3 extends over 16 amino acids. Losses at the gene ends were 4 bases for V and 7 bases for J; bases not matched to a gene: 8. Per germline, CDR1 WSHSY and CDR2 SAAADI. In DNA form, the CDR3 reads TGCGCCAGCAGTGGCGCCGGGACAGGGGGCAGGAATGAGCAGTTCTTC. Translating gives CASSGAGTGGRNEQFF.

This clonotype was detected many times. V and J are TRBV15 and TRBJ2-5, with D possibly being TRBD1 (7 bases). CDR1 is LNHNV and CDR2 is YYDKDF in the germline V gene (reference sequence). The V end was cut by 0 bases, the J end by 5 bases, with 13 bases between. The CDR3 spans 15 residues. CDR3 sequence reads: CATSRDDRAGETQYF. The CDR3 coding sequence is TGTGCCACCAGCAGAGACGACAGGGCGGGGGAGACCCAGTACTTC.

This clonotype occurred a few times. The chain couples TRBV12-3 or TRBV12-4 to TRBJ1-6; no firm D call. Trimming left V 5 bases short and J 4 bases short, with 9 bases between. CDR3 size: 14 residues. The CDR3 nucleotides read TGTGCCAGCAGTCGGGCAGAGTATAATTCACCCCTCCACTTT. This sequence encodes CASSRAEYNSPLHF.

This chain joins TRBV18 and TRBJ2-5; tentative D call: TRBD2 (6 bases). Germline lookup yields CDR1 KGHSH and CDR2 LQKENI. The CDR3 is made up of 15 amino acids. V lost 6 bases and J lost 5, with 19 bases in between. CDR3 nucleotide sequence: TGTGCCAGCTCCCCGAACGGGGCCGCGGGGGAGACCCAGTACTTC. This gives the protein CASSPNGAAGETQYF. The full variable domain, its missing parts supplied by reference TRBV18 and TRBJ2-5, is NAGVMQNPRHLVRRRGQEARLRCSPMKGHSHVYWYRQLPEEGLKFMVYLQKENIIDESGMPKERFSAEFPKEGPSILRIQQVVRGDSAAYFCASSPNGAAGETQYFGPGTRLLVL.

CDR3 sequence: CSGRSVDDTSYNEQFF. CDR3 in DNA: TGCAGTGGTCGATCGGTCGACGATACCTCCTACAATGAGCAGTTCTTC. V usage is TRBV20-1 and J usage is TRBJ2-1; D gene ambiguous. The CDR3 extends over 16 amino acids. Germline assignment: CDR1 DFQATT and CDR2 SNEGSKA (reference sequence). V lost 7 bases and J lost 0, with 19 bases in between.

The chain carries TRBV12-3 or TRBV12-4 and TRBJ2-1, with 11 bases aligning to TRBD2. CDR3 length equals 21 residues. J lost 2 bases, V lost 7 bases, and 22 bases had no gene match. The CDR3 loop reads CASNLLERGLRLAGTYNEQFF. CDR3 DNA: TGTGCCAGCAACCTACTGGAGAGGGGACTCCGACTAGCGGGGACCTACAATGAGCAGTTCTTC.

This clonotype was recorded at least ten times. CDR3 amino acids: CAISDLSGGPPQETQYF. The CDR3 coding sequence is TGTGCCATCAGTGACTTAAGCGGGGGCCCCCCCCAAGAGACCCAGTACTTC. V is TRBV10-3 and J is TRBJ2-5, with TRBD2 matching over 8 bases. V lost 3 bases to trimming and J lost 1 base; unmatched junction nucleotides: 10. The V gene's germline CDR1 is ENHRY and CDR2 SYGVKD. The CDR3 extends over 17 amino acids.

This chain joins TRBV7-2 and TRBJ1-2; the D gene is possibly TRBD1 (5 bases). The V gene lost 4 bases and the J gene lost 1 base, with 13 bases spanning the gap. The CDR3 totals 15 residues. Germline V gene lookup returns CDR1 SGHTA and CDR2 FQGNSA. The CDR3 sequence: CASSSGPQDNYGYTF. The DNA for the CDR3 is TGTGCCAGCAGCTCGGGACCGCAAGATAACTATGGCTACACCTTC. The variable domain in full, completed from reference TRBV7-2 and TRBJ1-2, reads GAGVSQSPSNKVTEKGKDVELRCDPISGHTALYWYRQSLGQGLEFLIYFQGNSAPDKSGLPSDRFSAERTGGSVSTLTIQRTQQEDSAVYLCASSSGPQDNYGYTFGSGTRLTVV.

As to this clonotype: This may stem from a read error, because a much larger clone lies one nucleotide away. The V and J genes are TRBV10-3 and TRBJ1-2; 11 positions match TRBD1. The length of the CDR3 is 17 residues. Germline CDR1 reads ENHRY; CDR2 reads SYGVKD. The CDR3 DNA reads TGTGCCATCAGTGTTGGGTACGGACAGGGGGCGGACTATGACTACACCTTC. The encoded protein is CAISVGYGQGADYDYTF.

There are many counts of this clonotype. The chain is built from TRBV7-9 and TRBJ1-2, with 8 bases aligning to TRBD1. This CDR3 contains 15 residues. The trim removed 7 bases at V and 2 bases at J, leaving 9 bases unmatched. Germline CDR1 is SEHNR and CDR2 is FQNEAQ (reference sequence). The CDR3 nucleotides are TGTGCCAGCAACCGACCAGGGGGCTGGAACTATGGCTACACCTTC. It codes for CASNRPGGWNYGYTF.